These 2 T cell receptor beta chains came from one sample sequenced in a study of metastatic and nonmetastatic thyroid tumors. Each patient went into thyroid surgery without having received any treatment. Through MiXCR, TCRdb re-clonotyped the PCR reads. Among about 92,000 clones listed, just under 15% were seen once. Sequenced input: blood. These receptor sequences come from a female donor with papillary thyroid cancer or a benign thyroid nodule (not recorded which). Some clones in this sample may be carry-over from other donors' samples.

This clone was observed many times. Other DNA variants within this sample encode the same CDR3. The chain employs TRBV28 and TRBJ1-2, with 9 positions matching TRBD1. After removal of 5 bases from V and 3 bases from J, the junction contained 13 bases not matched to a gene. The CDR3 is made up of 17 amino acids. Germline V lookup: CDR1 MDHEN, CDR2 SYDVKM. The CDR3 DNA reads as TGTGCCAGCAGTCCATTGGGCGGGACAGGGATCGACTATGGCTACACCTTC. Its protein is CASSPLGGTGIDYGYTF.

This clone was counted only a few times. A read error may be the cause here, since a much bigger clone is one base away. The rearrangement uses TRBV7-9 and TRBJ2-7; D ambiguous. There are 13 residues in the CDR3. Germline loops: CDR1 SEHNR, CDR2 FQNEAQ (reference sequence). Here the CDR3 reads CAGSLVAMGEQYF. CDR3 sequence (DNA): TGTGCCGGCAGCTTAGTGGCAATGGGCGAGCAGTACTTC.